The clone carrying this T cell receptor beta chain was observed a few times. Trimming pared 4 bases from V and 0 bases from J, leaving 10 bases between. Germline assignment: CDR1 SQVTM and CDR2 ANQGSEA. The CDR3 is made up of 13 amino acids. The data were taken from a study of T-cell reconstitution after alpha-beta-depleted transplantation in children. Construction of the TCRbeta library involved unique molecular identifiers. MiXCR, applied by TCRdb to the PCR reads, yields one record per CDR3 protein. The table lists some 490,000 distinct CDR3 sequences, around 12% of them singletons, with around 5.8% in the top ten.

V usage is TRBV29-1 and J usage is TRBJ2-7; D remains ambiguous. Material: PBMCs from the stem cell graft donor, obtained from the stem cell graft. The origin of this receptor is a human donor who donated a stem cell graft to a child with combined immunodeficiency. This chain's CDR3 is CSVAAGLSYEQYF. The CDR3 nucleotides are TGCAGCGTTGCGGCCGGGCTCTCCTACGAGCAGTACTTC.